These 24 T cell receptor beta chains were sequenced from one sample in a study of CD8+ T cells in alopecia areata. RNA was extracted and reverse transcribed into cDNA as the sequencing template. Clones were sequenced by immunoSEQ multiplex PCR, and TCRdb holds only the in-frame ones, with some missing. The table records 150,000 to 200,000 clones, 60% of them present only once. Noted treatment: oral pan-JAK inhibitor, 5-10 mg twice daily. This sample comprised CD4+ T cells sorted from blood, obtained at week 24, from a patient treated with tofacitinib. Receptors originate from a human donor with alopecia areata.

This clone has more than one count but fewer than ten. The chain joins TRBV30 to TRBJ2-1, with TRBD2 matching over 9 bases. The CDR3 consists of 12 residues. The V segment lost 6 bases and the J segment 8 bases; nucleotides outside the gene matches: 5. Germline CDR1 reads GTSNPN; CDR2 reads SVGIG (reference sequence). The CDR3 region is CACASGVDEQFF. As DNA, the CDR3 is TGTGCCTGCGCTAGCGGGGTTGATGAGCAGTTCTTC.

In regard to this clone: The same CDR3 can be traced to other DNA sequences in this sample. This sequence joins TRBV29-1 and TRBJ2-4; no clear D gene. The germline V gene has CDR1 SQVTM and CDR2 ANQGSEA. Deletions cut 4 bases from V and 0 bases from J, with 10 bases between. The CDR3 is made up of 14 amino acids. Here the CDR3 DNA reads TGCAGCGTTGTTGGGTTACTAGCCAAAAACATTCAGTACTTC. It yields the protein CSVVGLLAKNIQYF.

This sequence joins TRBV30 and TRBJ1-4, with a tentative D call TRBD1 (6 bases). This CDR3 has 15 residues. CDR1 and CDR2 from the germline V gene are GTSNPN and SVGIG (reference sequence). V lost 0 bases and J 7 bases, leaving 15 bases between the germline ends. CDR3 sequence (DNA): TGTGCCTGGAGTGTAGGAACAGGGCAGAGTGAAAAACTGTTTTTT. Amino acids: CAWSVGTGQSEKLFF.

The chain employs TRBV2 and TRBJ2-1; possibly TRBD1 or TRBD2 for D (6 bases each). V was shortened by 5 bases and J by 7 bases, with 15 bases between the two germline ends. CDR3 size: 14 residues. Germline CDR1 and CDR2: SNHLY and FYNNEI. In nucleotides, the CDR3 is TGTGCCAGCAGTATTGGGGGGCAGGCAAATGAGCAGTTCTTC. It yields the protein CASSIGGQANEQFF.

The rearrangement joins TRBV29-1 to TRBJ1-2; D ambiguous. The CDR3 consists of 14 residues. Deletions cut 1 base from V and 4 bases from J, with 13 bases between. Germline values: CDR1 SQVTM, CDR2 ANQGSEA. The CDR3 loop is CSVEGSREGYGYTF. Here the CDR3 DNA reads TGCAGCGTTGAAGGATCAAGGGAAGGCTATGGCTACACCTTC.

This chain links TRBV30 with TRBJ1-6, with D maybe TRBD1 (6 bases). Germline values: CDR1 GTSNPN, CDR2 SVGIG (reference sequence). The CDR3 extends over 14 amino acids. Trimming left V 2 bases short and J 6 bases short, with 11 bases between. The CDR3 DNA is TGTGCCTGGAGTTCGTCAGGGGTTAATTCACCCCTCCACTTT. Protein: CAWSSSGVNSPLHF.

The CDR3 region is CAISGTPGTSKVSDTQYF. Written as DNA, the CDR3 is TGTGCCATCAGTGGAACCCCAGGGACTAGTAAGGTCTCAGATACGCAGTATTTT. The rearrangement uses TRBV10-3 and TRBJ2-3, with 8 nucleotides matching TRBD2. This CDR3 has 18 amino acids. Germline V gene lookup returns CDR1 ENHRY and CDR2 SYGVKD. J gave up 4 bases and V 4 bases, and 16 bases lay outside the gene matches.

The chain uses TRBV29-1 and TRBJ1-1; D is uncertain. With 6 bases removed from V and 5 bases from J, the gap between germline ends came to 10 bases. CDR3 length: 11 amino acids. CDR1 and CDR2 (germline): SQVTM, ANQGSEA. The CDR3 DNA sequence: TGCAGCGTCGCTCCATATACTGAAGCTTTCTTT. Amino acid sequence: CSVAPYTEAFF.

V usage is TRBV7-2 and J usage is TRBJ2-7; tentatively, D is TRBD1 (6 bases). Germline loops: CDR1 SGHTA, CDR2 FQGNSA. V lost 1 base to trimming and J lost 2 bases, with 15 bases between them. The CDR3 contains 16 residues. The CDR3 DNA sequence: TGTGCCAGCAGCTTAGGGCTACAGGGTACCCCCTACGAGCAGTACTTC. This translates into CASSLGLQGTPYEQYF.

The chain links TRBV4-1 to TRBJ2-4, with a possible D match to TRBD1 (7 bases). Germline V gives CDR1 MGHRA, CDR2 YSYEKL. With 4 bases removed from V and 2 bases from J, the gap between germline ends came to 30 bases. This CDR3 contains 21 residues. CDR3 coding DNA: TGCGCCAGCAGCCCAGAAGATCGGCAGGGGTTACCAGGGGGGCCCAAAAACATTCAGTACTTC. As protein: CASSPEDRQGLPGGPKNIQYF.

The chain uses TRBV29-1 and TRBJ2-7; D is unclear. V shed 6 bases and J shed 3 bases, with 15 bases lying between them. Germline CDR1 and CDR2: SQVTM and ANQGSEA. The CDR3 spans 13 residues. CDR3 nucleotides: TGCAGCGTCGGAAAAGGACGGAACTACGAGCAGTACTTC. Amino acids: CSVGKGRNYEQYF.

The sample holds one count of this clone. V is TRBV19 and J is TRBJ2-2, with 12 bases aligning to TRBD2. V gave up 5 bases and J gave up 5 bases; unmatched junction bases: 6. This CDR3 spans 16 amino acids. CDR1 LNHDA and CDR2 SQIVND come from the germline V gene (reference sequence). The DNA for the CDR3 is TGTGCCAGTAGTGCCCTAGCGGGGGGGAAGACCGGGGAGCTGTTTTTT. Translating gives CASSALAGGKTGELFF.

The CDR3 DNA reads TGTGCCAGCAGCCCCATGGGTTTGGGGGGCCAAGAGACCCAGTACTTC. Its protein is CASSPMGLGGQETQYF. This sequence joins TRBV7-8 and TRBJ2-5; a possible D gene is TRBD2 (6 bases). CDR1 is SGHVS and CDR2 is FQNEAQ in the germline V gene. The ends were cut back, 5 bases at V and 1 base at J, with 17 bases in the middle. The CDR3 runs to 16 residues.

The V call is TRBV5-1, the J call TRBJ1-2; 7 nucleotides match TRBD1. This CDR3 has 15 amino acids. The junction had 6 bases not matched to a gene; V was cut back by 4 bases and J by 0 bases. From germline, CDR1 is SGHRS and CDR2 YFSETQ. The chain's CDR3 is CASSQDRRANYGYTF. The DNA of the CDR3 is TGCGCCAGCAGCCAGGACAGGAGAGCTAACTATGGCTACACCTTC.

The count of this clone is one. The chain links TRBV7-8 to TRBJ2-3; perhaps TRBD1 as D (6 bases). V lost 6 bases and J lost 3, with 13 bases in between. Germline values: CDR1 SGHVS, CDR2 FQNEAQ. This CDR3 comprises 14 residues. Written as DNA, the CDR3 is TGTGCCAGCAGTTTTACCAGGGGTACAGATACGCAGTATTTT. It specifies CASSFTRGTDTQYF.

This chain connects TRBV29-1 to TRBJ1-2; D remains unclear. Trimming took off 0 bases at V and 4 bases at J, with 6 bases between the two ends. Germline CDR1 reads SQVTM; CDR2 reads ANQGSEA. The CDR3 runs to 12 residues. CDR3 protein: CSVEDMGYGYTF. CDR3 nucleotide sequence: TGCAGCGTTGAAGATATGGGCTATGGCTACACCTTC.

The genes are TRBV29-1 and TRBJ1-2; D is unresolved. Germline V gene lookup returns CDR1 SQVTM and CDR2 ANQGSEA. The CDR3 has 12 amino acids. The V end was cut by 3 bases, the J end by 2 bases, with 7 bases between. CDR3 DNA: TGCAGCGTTGACGATTACAACTATGGCTACACCTTC. Translating gives CSVDDYNYGYTF.

This clone was detected only a few times. The rearrangement uses TRBV11-2 and TRBJ2-1, with 8 positions matching TRBD1. The junction had 6 bases not matched to a gene; V was cut back by 2 bases and J by 9 bases. Germline assignment: CDR1 SGHAT and CDR2 FQNNGV. The CDR3 length is 14 residues. For the CDR3, the DNA is TGTGCCAGCAGCTTACATCAACAGGGGGTTGAGCAGTTCTTC. This translates into CASSLHQQGVEQFF.

J is TRBJ2-1 and V is TRBV30; weak D call: TRBD2 (6 bases). Looked up from germline, CDR1 is GTSNPN and CDR2 is SVGIG (reference sequence). This CDR3 comprises 14 residues. Trimming removed 2 bases from V and 8 bases from J, with 16 bases in between. The CDR3 region is CAWSPRGNRYEQFF. In nucleotides, the CDR3 is TGTGCCTGGAGTCCGCGGGGAAATAGGTATGAGCAGTTCTTC.

The chain recombines TRBV29-1 with TRBJ2-2; D is uncertain. The CDR3 is made up of 13 amino acids. Germline V gene lookup returns CDR1 SQVTM and CDR2 ANQGSEA. V was trimmed by 4 bases and J by 2 bases, leaving 8 bases between them. CDR3 DNA: TGCAGCGTTGTAAGGTCTAACACCGGGGAGCTGTTTTTT. Amino acids: CSVVRSNTGELFF.

The J gene is TRBJ2-7, the V gene TRBV4-3; D is ambiguous. The CDR3 runs 14 residues. Germline CDR1 reads LGHNA; CDR2 reads YSLEER. V lost 0 bases, J lost 6 bases, and 12 bases lay in between. CDR3 protein: CASSQESKAAEQYF. The CDR3 DNA reads as TGCGCCAGCAGCCAAGAGAGTAAGGCAGCCGAGCAGTACTTC.

This clone was found a few times. V usage is TRBV27 and J usage is TRBJ2-7; TRBD1 is a possible D gene (6 bases). The CDR3 has 13 amino acids. CDR1 is MNHEY and CDR2 is SMNVEV in the germline V gene (reference sequence). The germline V and J ends were trimmed by 3 bases and 7 bases, with 13 bases remaining between them. CDR3 coding DNA: TGTGCCAGCAGTTTTACGCATCAGGGGGAGCAGTACTTC. Translating gives CASSFTHQGEQYF.

This clone occurred once. This chain uses TRBV2 with TRBJ1-6; D unresolved. The V and J ends lost 4 bases and 6 bases respectively, with 10 bases between them. From germline, CDR1 is SNHLY and CDR2 FYNNEI. The CDR3 extends over 14 amino acids. CDR3 in amino acids: CASSAERLNSPLHF. CDR3 in DNA: TGTGCCAGCAGTGCGGAAAGACTTAATTCACCCCTCCACTTT.

The rearrangement joins TRBV29-1 to TRBJ2-7, with 8 bases identical to TRBD2. J gave up 4 bases and V 5 bases, and 10 bases lay outside the gene matches. Germline values: CDR1 SQVTM, CDR2 ANQGSEA. The CDR3 loop spans 14 amino acids. This chain's CDR3 is CSVRTRGAMYEQYF. DNA for the CDR3: TGCAGCGTTCGTACGCGGGGGGCCATGTACGAGCAGTACTTC.